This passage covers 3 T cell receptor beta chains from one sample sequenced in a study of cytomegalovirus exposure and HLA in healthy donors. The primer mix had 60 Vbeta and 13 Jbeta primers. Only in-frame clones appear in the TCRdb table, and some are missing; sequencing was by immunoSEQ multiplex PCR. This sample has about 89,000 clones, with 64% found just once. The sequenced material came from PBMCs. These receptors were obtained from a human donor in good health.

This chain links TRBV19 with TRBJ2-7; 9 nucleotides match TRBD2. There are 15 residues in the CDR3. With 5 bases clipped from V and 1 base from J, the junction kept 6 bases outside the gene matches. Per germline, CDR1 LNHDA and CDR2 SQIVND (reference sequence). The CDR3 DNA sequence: TGTGCCAGTAGTGGAGAGACTAGCGGTTCCTACGAGCAGTACTTC. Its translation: CASSGETSGSYEQYF.

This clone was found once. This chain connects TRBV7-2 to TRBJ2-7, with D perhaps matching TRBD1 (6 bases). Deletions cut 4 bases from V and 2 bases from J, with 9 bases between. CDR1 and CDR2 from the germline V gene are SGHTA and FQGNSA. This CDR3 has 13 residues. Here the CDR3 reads CASSSRTAYEQYF. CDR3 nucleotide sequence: TGTGCCAGCAGCTCCCGGACAGCCTACGAGCAGTACTTC.

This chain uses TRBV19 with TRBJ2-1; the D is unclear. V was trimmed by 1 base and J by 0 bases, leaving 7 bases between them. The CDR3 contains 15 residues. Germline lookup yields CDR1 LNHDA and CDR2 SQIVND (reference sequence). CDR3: CASSIGLSSYNEQFF. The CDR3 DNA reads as TGTGCCAGTAGTATAGGACTCTCCTCCTACAATGAGCAGTTCTTC.